The 8 T cell receptor beta chains presented below share a single source sample, sequenced in a study of CD8+ T cells in alopecia areata. After isolation, RNA underwent reverse transcription to generate cDNA as the sequencing template. Assay: immunoSEQ multiplex PCR; the TCRdb copy retains only in-frame clones and omits some. The sample shows about 300,000 clones, no singletons; the ten largest hold around 1.2%. Sorting used CD4, CD8alpha, NKG2D, NKG2ACE and other markers on pooled cutaneous lymph node cells. Specimen: CD4+ T cells sorted from a lymph node. Every receptor here comes from a C3H/HeJ mouse with alopecia areata. The MHC haplotype recorded for the strain is H2-k.

Regarding this clone: Genes and germline come from the mouse. The CDR3 end lies 3 residues beyond the end of the read and is filled in from the germline J gene. The same CDR3 can be traced to other DNA sequences in this sample. The V call is TRBV5, the J call TRBJ1-6; no clear D. TRBJ1-6 is marked as an open reading frame, function uncertain. Trimming took off 3 bases at V and 4 bases at J, with 1 base between the two ends. The germline CDR1 and CDR2 sequences are LGHNA and YNLKQL (reference sequence). CDR3 length: 12 amino acids. The CDR3 here is CASSQYNSPLYF. CDR3 bases read: TGTGCCAGCAGCCAGTATAATTCGCCC.

About this clone itself: Any gene name here is a mouse gene name. The CDR3 end lies 4 residues beyond the end of the read and is filled in from the germline J gene. V and J are TRBV13-1 and TRBJ2-5, with D perhaps TRBD1 (6 bases). Germline CDR1 NSHNY, CDR2 SYGAGN. The CDR3 has 15 amino acids. Trimming removed 2 bases from V and 2 bases from J, with 12 bases in between. The CDR3 sequence is CASSEQGAGQDTQYF. The part of the CDR3 DNA that was read is TGTGCCAGCAGTGAACAGGGAGCGGGCCAAGAC.

To note about this clone: The genes are named according to mouse. The missing CDR3 end, 3 residues past where the read stops, is filled in from the germline J gene. Other DNA sequences within the sample encode an identical CDR3. J is TRBJ1-6 and V is TRBV19, with D possibly being TRBD1 (6 bases). TRBJ1-6 is reported as an ORF; its role is uncertain. The CDR3 extends over 13 amino acids. From germline, CDR1 is FNHDT and CDR2 SITEND (reference sequence). V shed 5 bases and J shed 7 bases, with 10 bases lying between them. CDR3 amino acids: CASSPTGNSPLYF. The part of the CDR3 DNA that was read is TGTGCCAGCAGCCCTACAGGGAATTCGCCC.

A word on this clone: Germline and genes: mouse. The sequence runs out 4 residues before the end of the CDR3; the remainder is reconstructed from the germline J gene. This chain links TRBV5 with TRBJ2-3, with 8 bases lining up with TRBD2. CDR1 and CDR2 (germline): LGHNA, YNLKQL (reference sequence). Trimming removed 4 bases from V and 2 bases from J; junction bases left unmatched: 8. CDR3 length: 16 residues. The CDR3 bases that were read are TGTGCCAGCAGCCCCTCTTCTGGGGGGATTGCAGAA. It codes for CASSPSSGGIAE. The CDR3 as a whole reads CASSPSSGGIAETLYF.

This clone turned up a few times. The genes are named according to mouse. The read gets to within 4 residues of the CDR3 end, and the germline J gene fills in the rest. The chain has TRBV13-3 and TRBJ2-7, with D unresolved. The CDR3 totals 12 residues. The germline V gene has CDR1 NNHDY and CDR2 SYVADS. CDR3 DNA, as far as it was read: TGTGCCAGCAGTGATCCCAGTTAT. Translated, it gives CASSDPSY. The full CDR3 protein is CASSDPSYEQYF.

For this clone: The gene symbols are mouse symbols. The DNA ends 4 residues before the CDR3 does, and the rest of the CDR3 is filled in from the germline J gene. The chain employs TRBV17 and TRBJ1-2, with TRBD1 identical over 8 bases. This CDR3 is built from 15 residues. CDR1 MNHDT and CDR2 YYDKIL come from the germline V gene. Trimming cost V 2 bases and J 1 base; bases outside gene matches: 3. The CDR3 reads CASSRRGQGNSDYTF. CDR3 DNA, as far as it was read: TGTGCTAGCAGTAGACGTGGACAGGGAAACTCC.

Many counts were recorded for this clone. Mouse names are used for the genes. The CDR3 end falls 4 residues outside the read, so it is completed with the germline J gene. At the DNA level, this CDR3 is encoded by other sequences in the same sample as well. This chain connects TRBV5 to TRBJ2-2; D remains unclear. CDR1 and CDR2 (germline): LGHNA, YNLKQL (reference sequence). The V end lost 3 bases, the J end lost 3 bases, and 2 bases lay between the germline ends. The CDR3 totals 12 residues. The sequenced CDR3 bases are TGTGCCAGCAGCCAGGACACCGGG. It translates to CASSQDTG. The full CDR3 reads CASSQDTGQLYF.

Only a few counts were recorded for this clone. Mouse germline and gene names are used. The read ends 4 residues shy of where the CDR3 ends; the end is completed using the germline J gene. The V call is TRBV5, the J call TRBJ2-2; 9 bases map to TRBD2. The CDR3 consists of 17 residues. The V gene end was trimmed by 0 bases and the J gene end by 4 bases; junction bases not matched to a gene: 6. Germline values: CDR1 LGHNA, CDR2 YNLKQL (reference sequence). CDR3 sequence reads: CASSQDGGAAATGQLYF. The DNA read from the CDR3 is TGTGCCAGCAGCCAAGATGGGGGGGCGGCGGCCACCGGG.